This TCR beta chain was observed in a study of patients and donors after allogeneic stem cell transplantation. Trimming removed 5 bases from V and 1 base from J, with 14 bases in between. Germline V CDR1 and CDR2: MNHEY, SMNVEV (reference sequence). The length of the CDR3 is 15 residues. TCRdb itself ran the RT-PCR reads through MiXCR, one entry per CDR3 protein. The table shows about 960,000 distinct CDR3 sequences, with over 15% occurring only once. The sample holds a few counts of this clonotype. The TCR comes from a human donor who was either an allogeneic HSCT recipient or a stem cell or donor lymphocyte infusion donor (not recorded which). It is not recorded whose cells these are; they may come from a transplant donor. The gene calls are TRBV27 and TRBJ1-1, with a weak D call TRBD1 (6 bases). The sample comprised blood, either unsorted or a sorted T cell fraction (not recorded which). The DNA of the CDR3 is TGTGCCAGCAGTAAACAGGGTAAGGCGAACACTGAAGCTTTCTTT. Its protein is CASSKQGKANTEAFF.